The 23 T cell receptor beta chains presented below share a single source sample, sequenced in a study of blood T cell repertoires in COVID-19. Only in-frame clones appear in the TCRdb table, and some are missing; sequencing was by immunoSEQ multiplex PCR. Altogether about 140,000 clones are present, approximately 80% being singletons, with the ten largest covering about 6.4%. The sequenced sample was peripheral blood. These receptors were taken from a human donor in a cohort sampled during active COVID-19.

The J gene is TRBJ1-2, the V gene TRBV24-1; 8 bases are a match to TRBD1. The length of the CDR3 is 16 residues. J was trimmed by 3 bases and V by 1 base; bases with no gene match: 6. Germline-derived CDR1 and CDR2 are KGHDR and SFDVKD. In DNA form, the CDR3 reads TGTGCCACCAGTGATTTCTGGCAGGGGGCCTACTATGGCTACACCTTC. As protein: CATSDFWQGAYYGYTF.

The chain links TRBV6-1 to TRBJ2-3; possible D gene TRBD2, 6 bases. CDR3 length: 17 amino acids. V lost 2 bases and J lost 1, with 16 bases in between. Per germline, CDR1 MNHNS and CDR2 SASEGT. The CDR3 region has the DNA TGTGCCAGCAGTGAATTGAACGGGGGACTTGGCACAGATACGCAGTATTTT. This encodes CASSELNGGLGTDTQYF.

The chain carries TRBV6-2 or TRBV6-3 and TRBJ2-4, with TRBD2 matching over 7 bases. CDR3 length: 19 residues. CDR1 is MNHEY, CDR2 SVGEGT, per germline. Trimming removed 2 bases from V and 0 bases from J; junction bases left unmatched: 13. This chain's CDR3 is CASSYMAGDAALAKNIQYF. CDR3 in DNA: TGTGCCAGCAGTTACATGGCGGGGGACGCCGCACTAGCCAAAAACATTCAGTACTTC.

V gene TRBV7-9 combines with J gene TRBJ1-3, with D possibly being TRBD1 (6 bases). The V gene lost 2 bases and the J gene lost 1 base, with 9 bases spanning the gap. The germline V gene encodes CDR1 SEHNR and CDR2 FQNEAQ (reference sequence). The CDR3 extends over 15 amino acids. The CDR3 nucleotides read TGTGCCAGCAGCTTAACCACAGGGTCTGGAAACACCATATATTTT. Translating it yields CASSLTTGSGNTIYF.

The gene calls are TRBV18 and TRBJ1-1; the D gene is possibly TRBD1 (6 bases). Germline V gene data show CDR1 as KGHSH and CDR2 as LQKENI. The CDR3 runs to 17 residues. Trimming removed 6 bases at V and 2 bases at J, with 22 bases between. The CDR3 nucleotides are TGTGCCAGCTCCCCAGGAACGGCAGGGGCCCTAAACACTGAAGCTTTCTTT. Its protein product is CASSPGTAGALNTEAFF.

This chain joins TRBV4-1 and TRBJ1-3, with a tentative D call TRBD1 (5 bases). This CDR3 is 17 amino acids long. V was shortened by 0 bases and J by 0 bases, with 12 bases between the two germline ends. The germline V gene has CDR1 MGHRA and CDR2 YSYEKL. The CDR3 protein is CASSQEVTARSGNTIYF. The DNA of the CDR3 is TGCGCCAGCAGCCAAGAGGTGACAGCGCGCTCTGGAAACACCATATATTTT.

V is TRBV2 and J is TRBJ2-7, with D possibly being TRBD1 (6 bases). The CDR3 has 14 residues. Germline V gives CDR1 SNHLY, CDR2 FYNNEI. Trimming stripped 4 bases from V and 9 bases from J, with 19 bases between. For the CDR3, the DNA is TGTGCCAGCAGTGTAATACCTTCCAGGGGAGTGCAGTACTTC. This codes for CASSVIPSRGVQYF.

J is TRBJ2-4 and V is TRBV6-5; D is perhaps TRBD2 (6 bases). The V and J ends lost 6 bases and 0 bases respectively, with 12 bases between them. The germline V gene has CDR1 MNHEY and CDR2 SVGAGI. The length of the CDR3 is 15 residues. The CDR3 DNA reads as TGTGCCAGCAGACGGGAGACACTAGCCAAAAACATTCAGTACTTC. Protein product: CASRRETLAKNIQYF.

The chain combines TRBV7-9 with TRBJ2-1, with D perhaps matching TRBD2 (5 bases). The germline V gene has CDR1 SEHNR and CDR2 FQNEAQ (reference sequence). The CDR3 loop spans 13 amino acids. Trimming removed 3 bases from V and 7 bases from J, with 10 bases in between. CDR3 sequence (DNA): TGTGCCAGCAGCTTCGAGGGTCGAAATGAGCAGTTCTTC. Its translation is CASSFEGRNEQFF.

This chain links TRBV5-1 with TRBJ1-2, with 7 positions matching TRBD1. CDR1 is SGHRS, CDR2 YFSETQ, per germline. This CDR3 has 16 residues. V was clipped by 3 bases and J by 4 bases; unmatched bases: 12. CDR3: CASSSGGAGGSYGYTF. In DNA form, the CDR3 reads TGCGCCAGCAGCTCTGGCGGGGCAGGGGGTAGCTATGGCTACACCTTC.

This clone has only one observation. V usage is TRBV6-2 or TRBV6-3 and J usage is TRBJ1-2; D ambiguous. The ends were cut back, 6 bases at V and 8 bases at J, with 22 bases in the middle. The CDR3 runs to 15 residues. CDR1 and CDR2 (germline): MNHEY, SVGEGT. The CDR3 loop reads CASSRLDVPAWGYTF. In DNA form, the CDR3 reads TGTGCCAGCAGCCGACTCGACGTACCGGCTTGGGGCTACACCTTC.

This clone appeared a few times. The gene calls are TRBV5-1 and TRBJ2-2; TRBD1 might be the D (5 bases). V dropped 0 bases and J dropped 1 base, with 7 bases sitting between them. Per germline, CDR1 SGHRS and CDR2 YFSETQ. The CDR3 has 15 amino acids. The CDR3 DNA is TGCGCCAGCAGCTTGGAAGGGGTGAACACCGGGGAGCTGTTTTTT. Translation gives CASSLEGVNTGELFF.

This chain connects TRBV6-5 to TRBJ2-3, with 8 bases lining up with TRBD1. Germline assignment: CDR1 MNHEY and CDR2 SVGAGI. The length of the CDR3 is 16 residues. V lost 0 bases to trimming and J lost 6 bases; unmatched junction nucleotides: 8. As DNA, the CDR3 is TGTGCCAGCAGTTACTCGATCGCAGGGGGCGCCGATACGCAGTATTTT. It encodes CASSYSIAGGADTQYF.

The rearrangement joins TRBV4-2 to TRBJ2-3; 10 bases align to TRBD2. V gave up 4 bases and J gave up 5 bases; unmatched junction bases: 6. Germline V gives CDR1 LGHNA, CDR2 YNFKEQ. The CDR3 covers 15 residues. The chain's CDR3 is CASSPSGGAGDTQYF. The CDR3 bases are TGTGCCAGCAGCCCGAGCGGGGGGGCGGGAGATACGCAGTATTTT.

The chain employs TRBV13 and TRBJ2-7; TRBD2 might be the D (6 bases). V shed 6 bases and J shed 0 bases, with 27 bases lying between them. CDR3 length: 19 residues. From germline, CDR1 is PRHDT and CDR2 FYEKMQ (reference sequence). The CDR3 region has the DNA TGTGCCAGCAGGAGCAGTAACCCTTTTGGGGGGACCGTCTCCTACGAGCAGTACTTC. Protein product: CASRSSNPFGGTVSYEQYF. Complete variable domain (other parts from reference TRBV13 and TRBJ2-7): AAGVIQSPRHLIKEKRETATLKCYPIPRHDTVYWYQQGPGQDPQFLISFYEKMQSDKGSIPDRFSAQQFSDYHSELNMSSLELGDSALYFCASRSSNPFGGTVSYEQYFGPGTRLTVT.

CDR3 in DNA: TGTGCCAGCAGCTTAGTTCTCGGGTCATCTGGAAACACCATATATTTT. Amino acid sequence: CASSLVLGSSGNTIYF. V gene TRBV7-9 combines with J gene TRBJ1-3; D is unclear. The V gene's germline CDR1 is SEHNR and CDR2 FQNEAQ (reference sequence). The length of the CDR3 is 16 residues. With 1 base removed from V and 1 base from J, the gap between germline ends came to 11 bases.

V and J are TRBV7-3 and TRBJ2-5; 12 nucleotides align to TRBD2. The trim removed 3 bases at V and 5 bases at J, leaving 13 bases unmatched. There are 18 residues in the CDR3. CDR1 is SGHTA and CDR2 is FQGTGA in the germline V gene. The CDR3 loop is CASSLVASGGAAGETQYF. The CDR3 DNA sequence: TGTGCCAGCAGCTTGGTGGCTAGCGGGGGGGCCGCAGGGGAGACCCAGTACTTC.

The chain is built from TRBV28 and TRBJ1-5; TRBD1 aligns across 8 bases. V trimming: 2 bases; J trimming: 0 bases; junction bases outside the gene matches: 6. The CDR3 consists of 17 residues. Germline V CDR1 and CDR2: MDHEN, SYDVKM. CDR3 amino acids: CASSLNRGGFSNQPQHF. CDR3 DNA: TGTGCCAGCAGTTTAAACAGGGGGGGTTTTAGCAATCAGCCCCAGCATTTT.

The V and J genes are TRBV18 and TRBJ1-2, with 9 bases that match TRBD1. The trim removed 1 base at V and 4 bases at J, leaving 1 base unmatched. Germline CDR1 reads KGHSH; CDR2 reads LQKENI. This CDR3 is built from 14 residues. Written as DNA, the CDR3 is TGTGCCAGCTCACCACAGGACAGGGGCTATGGCTACACCTTC. This codes for CASSPQDRGYGYTF. The full variable domain, rest sourced from reference TRBV18 and TRBJ1-2, is NAGVMQNPRHLVRRRGQEARLRCSPMKGHSHVYWYRQLPEEGLKFMVYLQKENIIDESGMPKERFSAEFPKEGPSILRIQQVVRGDSAAYFCASSPQDRGYGYTFGSGTRLTVV.

J is TRBJ1-3 and V is TRBV7-7; maybe TRBD1 (6 bases). The CDR3 length is 13 residues. Per the germline V gene, CDR1 is SSHAT and CDR2 is FNYEAQ (reference sequence). DNA of the CDR3: TGTGCTAGAATACAGGGAACTGGAAACACCATATATTTT. Its protein is CARIQGTGNTIYF.

In nucleotides, the CDR3 is TGTGCCAGTAGCGAGATTCAGGGGTTCGGCTCCTATAATTCACCCCTCCACTTT. It is translated as CASSEIQGFGSYNSPLHF. The rearrangement uses TRBV19 and TRBJ1-6, with D perhaps matching TRBD1 (6 bases). CDR1 is LNHDA and CDR2 is SQIVND in the germline V gene (reference sequence). This CDR3 region has 18 residues. Trimming took off 6 bases at V and 0 bases at J, with 18 bases between the two ends.

V gene TRBV13 combines with J gene TRBJ1-3; D uncertain. V lost 1 base, J lost 4 bases, and 17 bases lay in between. Germline CDR1 and CDR2: PRHDT and FYEKMQ (reference sequence). The CDR3 length is 17 residues. CDR3 coding DNA: TGTGCCAGCAGCTTAGTTAACCGACCGGAGTGGGGAAACACCATATATTTT. This codes for CASSLVNRPEWGNTIYF.

The V gene is TRBV5-1, the J gene TRBJ2-2, with 12 positions matching TRBD1. The trim removed 4 bases at V and 7 bases at J, leaving 5 bases unmatched. The CDR3 is made up of 15 amino acids. Per germline, CDR1 SGHRS and CDR2 YFSETQ. The CDR3: CASSAGTGGLGELFF. The CDR3 bases are TGCGCCAGCAGCGCCGGGACAGGGGGCCTCGGGGAGCTGTTTTTT.